A selection of T cell receptor beta chains follows, all from one sample in a study of OX40 agonist ivuxolimab in advanced cancers. This table comes from immunoSEQ multiplex PCR, and its TCRdb copy is limited to in-frame clones, with some not included. The data hold tens of thousands of clones, with about 86% observed a single time. The source material was CD4+ or CD8+ T cells sorted from blood, sampled in a trial of the OX40 agonist ivuxolimab. These TCRs come from an adult with an advanced solid tumor such as melanoma, head and neck, liver or kidney cancer. Each CDR3 is given with its conserved first and last residue. Each record gives: J gene, D gene, clone size, V gene, CDR3 DNA, CDR3 protein. The D gene is left open where the match is weak. Size is stated for part of the rows, as once, few or many counts, or as a class when the clone is expanded.

J: TRBJ2-3; D: -; size: -; V: TRBV9; DNA: TGTGCCAGCAGCATTCTAGCGCTCTCCACAGATACGCAGTATTTT; CDR3: CASSILALSTDTQYF
J: TRBJ2-6; D: TRBD2; size: few; V: TRBV28; DNA: TGTGCCAGCAGTTTGCAAGGGGACTATGGGGCCAACGTCCTGACTTTC; CDR3: CASSLQGDYGANVLTF
J: TRBJ2-2; D: -; size: -; V: TRBV11-2; DNA: TGTGCCAGCAGCTACACCGGGACAGCGGGCGGGGAGCTGTTTTTT; CDR3: CASSYTGTAGGELFF
J: TRBJ2-3; D: TRBD1; size: -; V: TRBV6-5; DNA: TGTGCCAGCAGTTACGTGGACAGGGGGAATCCGCAGTATTTT; CDR3: CASSYVDRGNPQYF
J: TRBJ2-2; D: TRBD1; size: -; V: TRBV10-2; DNA: TGCGCCACTCCTGCATTGGGACAGTCCACCGGGGAGCTGTTTTTT; CDR3: CATPALGQSTGELFF
J: TRBJ2-2; D: -; size: few; V: TRBV19; DNA: TGTGCCAGTAGTACAACGGGACCCCCGAACACCGGGGAGCTGTTTTTT; CDR3: CASSTTGPPNTGELFF
J: TRBJ1-2; D: -; size: -; V: TRBV7-2; DNA: TGTGCCAGCAGCCCGGGGGGCCAGTTCTATGGCTACACCTTC; CDR3: CASSPGGQFYGYTF
J: TRBJ2-2; D: -; size: -; V: TRBV15; DNA: TGTGCCACCAGCAGAGACAGGGGAAGAACCGGGGAGCTGTTTTTT; CDR3: CATSRDRGRTGELFF
J: TRBJ1-6; D: TRBD1; size: -; V: TRBV7-2; DNA: TGTGCCAGCAGCTTCCGACAGGGAATGAATTCACCCCTCCACTTT; CDR3: CASSFRQGMNSPLHF
J: TRBJ1-3; D: -; size: -; V: TRBV7-2; DNA: TGTGCCAGCAGCTACACCGGGAACACCATATATTTT; CDR3: CASSYTGNTIYF
J: TRBJ1-2; D: -; size: -; V: TRBV27; DNA: TGTGCCAGCAGTCCCCGACCAGGGTGGGGGCTGTATGGCTACACCTTC; CDR3: CASSPRPGWGLYGYTF
J: TRBJ1-3; D: -; size: -; V: TRBV9; DNA: TGTGCCAGCAGCGTAGAAGGGGACCTCGGAGGAAACACCATATATTTT; CDR3: CASSVEGDLGGNTIYF
J: TRBJ2-7; D: -; size: -; V: TRBV7-8; DNA: TGTGCCAGCAGCGTCGCCTCACAGGGATTCCCCTACGAGCAGTACTTC; CDR3: CASSVASQGFPYEQYF
J: TRBJ1-6; D: -; size: -; V: TRBV6-4; DNA: TGTGCCAGCAGTGACGCCCGGGGCAATTCACCCCTCCACTTT; CDR3: CASSDARGNSPLHF
J: TRBJ2-4; D: -; size: -; V: TRBV7-3; DNA: TGTGCCAGCAGCTTAATTCTGGGGAAAAACATTCAGTACTTC; CDR3: CASSLILGKNIQYF
J: TRBJ2-3; D: TRBD2; size: once; V: TRBV7-2; DNA: TGTGCCAGCAGCTTAGACGGGCGGGGGGCAGATACGCAGTATTTT; CDR3: CASSLDGRGADTQYF
J: TRBJ2-3; D: TRBD1; size: -; V: TRBV5-1; DNA: TGCGCCAGCAGCCGGACAGGGGGGGAAGATACGCAGTATTTT; CDR3: CASSRTGGEDTQYF
J: TRBJ1-2; D: -; size: -; V: TRBV4-2; DNA: TGTGCCAGCAGCCAAACCCCTCCCGAAGCCTATGGCTACACCTTC; CDR3: CASSQTPPEAYGYTF
J: TRBJ2-1; D: TRBD2; size: medium-sized; V: TRBV9; DNA: TGTGCCAGCAGCGTAGGGCTACCGGAAGCGGGGGGGCGCGAGCAGTTCTTC; CDR3: CASSVGLPEAGGREQFF
J: TRBJ1-5; D: -; size: -; V: TRBV9; DNA: TGTGCCAGCAGCGTAGAAGGAGGGCTCCAGCCCCAGCATTTT; CDR3: CASSVEGGLQPQHF
J: TRBJ2-1; D: -; size: -; V: TRBV10-3; DNA: TGTGCCATCAGCCCTAGCGATGAGCAGTTCTTC; CDR3: CAISPSDEQFF
J: TRBJ1-6; D: -; size: few; V: TRBV5-1; DNA: TGCGCCAGCAGCGGCAGTAGCAATTCACCCCTCCACTTT; CDR3: CASSGSSNSPLHF
J: TRBJ1-1; D: -; size: once; V: TRBV5-1; DNA: TGCGCCAGCAGCCCTCAGGGATGGGGCACTGAAGCTTTCTTT; CDR3: CASSPQGWGTEAFF
J: TRBJ2-3; D: TRBD1; size: -; V: TRBV18; DNA: TGTGCCAGCTCACCTAGGGGACAGGGCATGGCAGATACGCAGTATTTT; CDR3: CASSPRGQGMADTQYF
J: TRBJ2-7; D: -; size: -; V: TRBV2; DNA: TGTGCCAGCAGCCAGGCCCTCTACGAGCAGTACTTC; CDR3: CASSQALYEQYF
J: TRBJ2-2; D: -; size: once; V: TRBV28; DNA: TGTGCCAGCAAGGCCGGACCGAACACCGGGGAGCTGTTTTTT; CDR3: CASKAGPNTGELFF
J: TRBJ1-2; D: -; size: -; V: TRBV28; DNA: TGTGCCAGCAAGAGTGGGTTGCATGGCTACACCTTC; CDR3: CASKSGLHGYTF
J: TRBJ1-4; D: -; size: -; V: TRBV4-3; DNA: TGCGCCAGCAGCCAAGATCGGGCGGGGGAAAAACTGTTTTTT; CDR3: CASSQDRAGEKLFF
J: TRBJ2-7; D: -; size: -; V: TRBV28; DNA: TGTGCCAGCAGGTTGGGGGTCTACGAGCAGTACTTC; CDR3: CASRLGVYEQYF
J: TRBJ2-7; D: -; size: -; V: TRBV6-6; DNA: TGTGCCAGCAGTCTTCGACTCGGGGGCTACGAGCAGTACTTC; CDR3: CASSLRLGGYEQYF
J: TRBJ2-2; D: -; size: -; V: TRBV28; DNA: TGTGCCAGCAGTCTCCGAACCGGGGAGCTGTTTTTT; CDR3: CASSLRTGELFF
J: TRBJ2-1; D: -; size: few; V: TRBV7-3; DNA: TGTGCCAGCAGCTTAGGGGAGTACAATGAGCAGTTCTTC; CDR3: CASSLGEYNEQFF
J: TRBJ2-3; D: -; size: -; V: TRBV7-8; DNA: TGTGCCAGCAGCTTAGCGCAAGTTGCGGGGGCTACGCAGTATTTT; CDR3: CASSLAQVAGATQYF
J: TRBJ1-4; D: -; size: -; V: TRBV5-6; DNA: TGTGCCAGCAGTATTGGAAGCCTAGAAAAACTGTTTTTT; CDR3: CASSIGSLEKLFF
J: TRBJ1-3; D: -; size: -; V: TRBV28; DNA: TGTGCCAGCAGTTTATGGGGGGGCTCCGCTGGAAACACCATATATTTT; CDR3: CASSLWGGSAGNTIYF
J: TRBJ2-5; D: -; size: -; V: TRBV12-5; DNA: TGTGCTAGTGGTTTGGTAAACGGGGTCTGGGAGACCCAGTACTTC; CDR3: CASGLVNGVWETQYF
J: TRBJ2-5; D: -; size: -; V: TRBV9; DNA: TGTGCCAGCAGCGTAGCGGTAAGAGGAAGTAAGCAAGAGACCCAGTACTTC; CDR3: CASSVAVRGSKQETQYF
J: TRBJ1-1; D: -; size: -; V: TRBV7-2; DNA: TGTGCCAGCAGCTTAGCCGGGGTGAACACTGAAGCTTTCTTT; CDR3: CASSLAGVNTEAFF
J: TRBJ2-3; D: -; size: -; V: TRBV7-7; DNA: TGTGCCAGCAGCTTACGGGGCAGGTCCACAGATACGCAGTATTTT; CDR3: CASSLRGRSTDTQYF
J: TRBJ1-1; D: -; size: -; V: TRBV7-9; DNA: TGTGCCAGCGGAATACAAGGGGTGAACACTGAAGCTTTCTTT; CDR3: CASGIQGVNTEAFF
J: TRBJ2-3; D: -; size: once; V: TRBV27; DNA: TGTGCCAGCAGTTTAACGGGAACAAATACGCAGTATTTT; CDR3: CASSLTGTNTQYF
J: TRBJ1-1; D: TRBD1; size: -; V: TRBV7-9; DNA: TGTGCCAGCAGCTTTGGAGTCAGGGGGCGTGAGGTCAGCACTGAAGCTTTCTTT; CDR3: CASSFGVRGREVSTEAFF
J: TRBJ1-1; D: -; size: -; V: TRBV19; DNA: TGTGCCAGTAGCTCGGGTGGGGGCACTGAAGCTTTCTTT; CDR3: CASSSGGGTEAFF